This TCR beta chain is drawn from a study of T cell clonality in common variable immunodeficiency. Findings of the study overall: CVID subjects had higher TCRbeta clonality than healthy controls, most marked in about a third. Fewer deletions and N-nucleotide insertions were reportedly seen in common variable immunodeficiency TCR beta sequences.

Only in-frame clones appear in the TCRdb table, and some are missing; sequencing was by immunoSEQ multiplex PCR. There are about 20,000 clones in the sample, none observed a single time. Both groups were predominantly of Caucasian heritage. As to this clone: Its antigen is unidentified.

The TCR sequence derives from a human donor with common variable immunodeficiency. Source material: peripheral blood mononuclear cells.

CDR3 protein: CASRRQGDFNQPQHF. CDR3 DNA, as far as it was read: TGTGCCAGCAGACGACAGGGGGATTTCAATCAGCCC. V is TRBV6-2 or TRBV6-3 and J is TRBJ1-5; 9 bases fit TRBD1. The observed sequence ends 3 residues before the CDR3 terminus, with the missing tail filled in from the germline J gene. This CDR3 spans 15 amino acids. Trimming took 6 bases from V and 3 from J; bases not matched to a gene: 6. The germline V gene has CDR1 MNHEY and CDR2 SVGEGT.